Listed here are 30 T cell receptor beta chains from one sample, sequenced in a study of radiation and T cells in renal cell carcinoma. TCRdb keeps only in-frame clones here, not all; method: immunoSEQ multiplex PCR. In the table there are just over 95,000 clones, about 86% of which are singletons. This sample's time point: baseline pretreatment blood. Indicated treatment: 15 Gy SBRT to primary tumor, nephrectomy 4 weeks later. The sequencing here drew on blood, taken from a patient whose treatment included radiotherapy and nephrectomy. These receptors all come from a man aged 45-65 years with renal cell carcinoma.

The chain has TRBV9 and TRBJ2-3, with 8 nucleotides matching TRBD2. This CDR3 has 16 residues. CDR1 is SGDLS and CDR2 is YYNGEE in the germline V gene. Germline trimming cut 0 bases from V and 3 bases from J; bases unmatched to any gene: 6. The CDR3 DNA reads TGTGCCAGCAGCGTAGATAGCAGCGGGGGTACAGATACGCAGTATTTT. Its protein is CASSVDSSGGTDTQYF.

V usage is TRBV7-8 and J usage is TRBJ1-6, with D tentatively TRBD1 (6 bases). CDR1 is SGHVS, CDR2 FQNEAQ, per germline. The ends were cut back, 2 bases at V and 6 bases at J, with 14 bases in the middle. This CDR3 has 16 amino acids. This chain's CDR3 is CASSLLGGFTNSPLHF. In DNA, the CDR3 is TGTGCCAGCAGCTTACTAGGGGGTTTTACTAATTCACCCCTCCACTTT.

The J gene is TRBJ1-2, the V gene TRBV7-9; D is uncertain. The CDR3 length is 13 residues. Trimming took 1 base from V and 5 from J, leaving 8 bases between them. Germline V gene sequence: CDR1 SEHNR, CDR2 FQNEAQ (reference sequence). The CDR3 DNA follows: TGTGCCAGCAGCTTAGAAAGGACTTATGGCTACACCTTC. Translation gives CASSLERTYGYTF. The full variable domain, in which reference TRBV7-9 and TRBJ1-2 provide the parts outside the CDR3, is DTGVSQNPRHKITKRGQNVTFRCDPISEHNRLYWYRQTLGQGPEFLTYFQNEAQLEKSRLLSDRFSAERPKGSFSTLEIQRTEQGDSAMYLCASSLERTYGYTFGSGTRLTVV.

The chain recombines TRBV10-3 with TRBJ2-3; D not certain. V was clipped by 10 bases and J by 3 bases, with 14 bases between them. CDR1 ENHRY and CDR2 SYGVKD come from the germline V gene. CDR3 length equals 13 residues. CDR3 in amino acids: CATGRPGTDTQYF. Written as DNA, the CDR3 is TGTGCCACCGGTCGGCCGGGTACAGATACGCAGTATTTT.

This clone was detected a few times. The chain combines TRBV10-3 with TRBJ1-2; TRBD1 agrees at 11 bases. The CDR3 consists of 15 residues. The trim removed 3 bases at V and 4 bases at J, leaving 4 bases unmatched. The germline gives CDR1 ENHRY, CDR2 SYGVKD. CDR3 nucleotide sequence: TGTGCCATCAGTGATAGGGGGACAGGGGGCTATGGCTACACCTTC. This encodes CAISDRGTGGYGYTF.

Points on this clone: Distinct nucleotide sequences in the sample also encode this CDR3. This chain uses TRBV5-1 with TRBJ2-3, with D tentatively TRBD2 (6 bases). V gave up 4 bases and J gave up 3 bases, with 9 bases separating them. CDR1 and CDR2 from the germline V gene are SGHRS and YFSETQ. The CDR3 spans 13 residues. CDR3 nucleotide sequence: TGCGCCAGCAGCCCAGGAGGGACAGATACGCAGTATTTT. This sequence encodes CASSPGGTDTQYF.

The chain joins TRBV7-6 to TRBJ1-5; 9 nucleotides line up with TRBD1. In germline, CDR1 is SGHVS, CDR2 FNYEAQ. The CDR3 totals 15 residues. Trimming at V came to 4 bases and at J to 7 bases, leaving 8 bases not matched to a gene. The CDR3 sequence is CASSSGTGYRQPQHF. CDR3 bases: TGTGCCAGCAGCTCGGGGACAGGGTATAGGCAGCCCCAGCATTTT.

This rearrangement joins TRBV7-9 to TRBJ2-7; D unresolved. Trimming took off 0 bases at V and 5 bases at J, with 11 bases between the two ends. CDR3 size: 14 residues. Germline CDR1 reads SEHNR; CDR2 reads FQNEAQ (reference sequence). CDR3 amino acids: CASSLALGGNEQYF. In nucleotides, the CDR3 is TGTGCCAGCAGCTTAGCGCTTGGTGGGAACGAGCAGTACTTC. The full variable domain, in which reference TRBV7-9 and TRBJ2-7 provide the parts outside the CDR3, is DTGVSQNPRHKITKRGQNVTFRCDPISEHNRLYWYRQTLGQGPEFLTYFQNEAQLEKSRLLSDRFSAERPKGSFSTLEIQRTEQGDSAMYLCASSLALGGNEQYFGPGTRLTVT.

The CDR3 reads CASSQEYSNRARFNEKLFF. The CDR3 DNA follows: TGCGCCAGCAGCCAAGAATATTCGAACAGGGCCCGTTTTAATGAAAAACTGTTTTTT. The gene calls are TRBV4-3 and TRBJ1-4; perhaps TRBD1 as D (6 bases). The CDR3 has 19 amino acids. Germline-derived CDR1 and CDR2 are LGHNA and YSLEER. V shed 0 bases and J shed 4 bases, with 21 bases lying between them.

The genes are TRBV6-6 and TRBJ2-7; D ambiguous. The CDR3 length is 13 residues. Germline V gene lookup returns CDR1 MNHNY and CDR2 SVGAGI (reference sequence). Trimming removed 8 bases from V and 2 bases from J, with 13 bases in between. The CDR3 is CASGRTATYEQYF. The CDR3 DNA is TGTGCCAGCGGAAGGACGGCTACCTACGAGCAGTACTTC.

The chain links TRBV2 to TRBJ2-1; 8 bases match TRBD2. The CDR3 has 14 amino acids. J gave up 5 bases and V 6 bases, and 6 bases lay outside the gene matches. In germline, CDR1 is SNHLY, CDR2 FYNNEI. The DNA of the CDR3 is TGTGCCAGCAGGACAGCGGGGGACCACAATGAGCAGTTCTTC. Its translation: CASRTAGDHNEQFF.

The chain has TRBV5-1 and TRBJ2-3; 7 positions agree with TRBD2. Germline V gene sequence: CDR1 SGHRS, CDR2 YFSETQ. The J segment lost 2 bases and the V segment lost 5 bases, leaving 8 bases of the junction unmatched. The CDR3 extends over 15 amino acids. The CDR3 sequence: CASSSGLVSTDTQYF. CDR3 nucleotides: TGCGCCAGCAGTTCCGGACTAGTGTCCACAGATACGCAGTATTTT. The full variable domain, its missing parts supplied by reference TRBV5-1 and TRBJ2-3, is KAGVTQTPRYLIKTRGQQVTLSCSPISGHRSVSWYQQTPGQGLQFLFEYFSETQRNKGNFPGRFSGRQFSNSRSEMNVSTLELGDSALYLCASSSGLVSTDTQYFGPGTRLTVL.

The chain employs TRBV7-2 and TRBJ1-6; 10 nucleotides match TRBD1. The CDR3 length is 15 residues. The germline gives CDR1 SGHTA, CDR2 FQGNSA. With 3 bases clipped from V and 7 bases from J, the junction kept 3 bases outside the gene matches. This chain's CDR3 is CASSFEGQGNSPLHF. The CDR3, as DNA: TGTGCCAGCAGCTTTGAGGGACAGGGGAATTCACCCCTCCACTTT. The whole variable domain, filled in from reference TRBV7-2 and TRBJ1-6, reads GAGVSQSPSNKVTEKGKDVELRCDPISGHTALYWYRQSLGQGLEFLIYFQGNSAPDKSGLPSDRFSAERTGGSVSTLTIQRTQQEDSAVYLCASSFEGQGNSPLHFGNGTRLTVT.

The CDR3 DNA sequence: TGTGCCACCAGGCGTAAAGGGGGCGCGGATCAGCCCCAGCATTTT. Protein sequence: CATRRKGGADQPQHF. The J gene is TRBJ1-5, the V gene TRBV19; 7 positions match TRBD1. The ends lost 10 bases at V and 5 bases at J; junction bases unmatched: 14. The length of the CDR3 is 15 residues. The V gene's germline CDR1 is LNHDA and CDR2 SQIVND (reference sequence).

The chain has TRBV5-3 and TRBJ2-1; TRBD2 matches 10 bases. TRBV5-3 is given ORF status, its function remaining uncertain. The J segment lost 4 bases and the V segment lost 0 bases, leaving 10 bases of the junction unmatched. The CDR3 sequence is 18 residues long. CDR3 sequence reads: CARSLVRQWTSGYNEQFF. The CDR3 bases are TGTGCCAGAAGCTTGGTACGCCAGTGGACTAGCGGATACAATGAGCAGTTCTTC.

The chain joins TRBV5-1 to TRBJ1-1; 7 bases agree with TRBD1. J gave up 1 base and V 0 bases, and 0 bases lay outside the gene matches. CDR3 size: 14 residues. Germline V CDR1 and CDR2: SGHRS, YFSETQ. This CDR3 reads CASSLGTGNTEAFF. CDR3 in DNA: TGCGCCAGCAGCTTGGGGACAGGGAACACTGAAGCTTTCTTT.

Turning to this clone: The sample contains more than one DNA sequence encoding this CDR3. The chain links TRBV4-1 to TRBJ2-3, with TRBD2 identical over 7 bases. Looked up from germline, CDR1 is MGHRA and CDR2 is YSYEKL. The CDR3 runs to 16 residues. Germline trimming cut 1 base from V and 0 bases from J; bases unmatched to any gene: 4. The CDR3 DNA reads as TGCGCCAGCAGCCAAGGGGGGGGAGAAAGCACAGATACGCAGTATTTT. Protein: CASSQGGGESTDTQYF.

V usage is TRBV9 and J usage is TRBJ2-1, with 7 bases that match TRBD2. With 0 bases clipped from V and 0 bases from J, the junction kept 9 bases outside the gene matches. Germline values: CDR1 SGDLS, CDR2 YYNGEE. The CDR3 sequence is 18 residues long. As DNA, the CDR3 is TGTGCCAGCAGCGTAGGAGGGGCTAGCGGAGTCTCCTACAATGAGCAGTTCTTC. Protein sequence: CASSVGGASGVSYNEQFF. The variable domain in full, with the rest retrieved from reference TRBV9 and TRBJ2-1, is DSGVTQTPKHLITATGQRVTLRCSPRSGDLSVYWYQQSLDQGLQFLIQYYNGEERAKGNILERFSAQQFPDLHSELNLSSLELGDSALYFCASSVGGASGVSYNEQFFGPGTRLTVL.

In its sample, this clone was seen once. The V gene is TRBV5-4, the J gene TRBJ2-2, with TRBD1 as a possible D gene (6 bases). V lost 4 bases and J 7 bases, leaving 14 bases between the germline ends. The CDR3 is 14 amino acids. Germline lookup yields CDR1 SGHNT and CDR2 YYREEE (reference sequence). The CDR3 loop reads CASSPGVVLGELFF. The CDR3, as DNA: TGTGCCAGCAGCCCAGGGGTTGTGCTCGGGGAGCTGTTTTTT.

The gene calls are TRBV19 and TRBJ2-7; weak D call: TRBD2 (7 bases). The CDR3 extends over 14 amino acids. Germline loops: CDR1 LNHDA, CDR2 SQIVND (reference sequence). Trimming took 6 bases from V and 2 from J, leaving 14 bases between them. The CDR3 DNA reads TGTGCCAGTAGCACAGCGCGGGGGCCCTACGAGCAGTACTTC. It is translated as CASSTARGPYEQYF.

The chain combines TRBV4-2 with TRBJ1-4; no reliable D call. The CDR3 loop spans 16 amino acids. V was shortened by 1 base and J by 1 base, with 10 bases between the two germline ends. Germline-derived CDR1 and CDR2 are LGHNA and YNFKEQ. CDR3 sequence reads: CASSQGGRGTNEKLFF. The CDR3 DNA reads as TGTGCCAGCAGCCAAGGAGGAAGAGGAACTAATGAAAAACTGTTTTTT.

The V call is TRBV6-4, the J call TRBJ1-5, with 9 bases that match TRBD1. The V and J ends lost 4 bases and 4 bases, in that order; junction bases with no gene match: 17. Germline V CDR1 and CDR2: MRHNA, SNTAGT. CDR3 length equals 19 residues. CDR3 DNA sequence: TGTGCCAGCAGTGGTAGACCGGGACAGGGATTCAGTGGGAATCAGCCCCAGCATTTT. This encodes CASSGRPGQGFSGNQPQHF.

CDR3: CASSYGRDRVSYEQYF. Here the CDR3 DNA reads TGTGCCAGCAGTTACGGTCGGGACAGGGTCTCCTACGAGCAGTACTTC. This chain links TRBV6-5 with TRBJ2-7; 9 bases are shared with TRBD1. This CDR3 is 16 amino acids long. Germline CDR1 MNHEY, CDR2 SVGAGI. The V gene end was trimmed by 2 bases and the J gene end by 0 bases; junction bases not matched to a gene: 5.

The chain uses TRBV6-5 and TRBJ2-7; D is perhaps TRBD1 (6 bases). Germline values: CDR1 MNHEY, CDR2 SVGAGI. The CDR3 sequence is 14 residues long. The ends were cut back, 2 bases at V and 5 bases at J, with 13 bases in the middle. This CDR3 reads CASSYGGAPDEQYF. For the CDR3, the DNA is TGTGCCAGCAGTTACGGGGGCGCCCCGGACGAGCAGTACTTC.

This chain's CDR3 is CARIDRADSYEQYF. In nucleotides, the CDR3 is TGCGCCAGGATAGACAGGGCCGACTCCTACGAGCAGTACTTC. The chain carries TRBV23-1 and TRBJ2-7; 7 positions agree with TRBD1. TRBV23-1 carries the ORF label, with uncertain function. V lost 9 bases and J lost 0; bases outside the gene matches: 8. The CDR3 spans 14 residues.

The chain links TRBV6-5 to TRBJ1-2, with D possibly TRBD1 on 5 matching bases. This CDR3 region has 16 residues. Germline CDR1 is MNHEY and CDR2 is SVGAGI. The ends were cut back, 0 bases at V and 6 bases at J, with 17 bases in the middle. Here the CDR3 DNA reads TGTGCCAGCAGTTACTCAATCCTGGACCGGGGGAATGGCTACACCTTC. Translated, it gives CASSYSILDRGNGYTF.

The chain joins TRBV5-1 to TRBJ1-4; no clear D. The CDR3 has 16 residues. CDR1 is SGHRS and CDR2 is YFSETQ in the germline V gene. Trimming stripped 0 bases from V and 0 bases from J, with 9 bases between. The chain's CDR3 is CASSLGVPATNEKLFF. The CDR3 DNA follows: TGCGCCAGCAGCTTGGGGGTCCCTGCAACTAATGAAAAACTGTTTTTT. The full variable domain, completed using reference TRBV5-1 and TRBJ1-4, is KAGVTQTPRYLIKTRGQQVTLSCSPISGHRSVSWYQQTPGQGLQFLFEYFSETQRNKGNFPGRFSGRQFSNSRSEMNVSTLELGDSALYLCASSLGVPATNEKLFFGSGTQLSVL.

The J gene is TRBJ2-1, the V gene TRBV6-1; TRBD2 aligns across 9 bases. Per the germline V gene, CDR1 is MNHNS and CDR2 is SASEGT. Trimming removed 0 bases from V and 7 bases from J; junction bases left unmatched: 10. The CDR3 covers 17 residues. CDR3 DNA: TGTGCCAGCAGTGAAGCGCTTCTTGGTAGCGGGGGAAATGAGCAGTTCTTC. Residues: CASSEALLGSGGNEQFF.

This clone has just a few counts. This sequence joins TRBV9 and TRBJ2-5; D remains ambiguous. The CDR3 is 12 amino acids. Per germline, CDR1 SGDLS and CDR2 YYNGEE. Trimming took off 3 bases at V and 5 bases at J, with 8 bases between the two ends. In nucleotides, the CDR3 is TGTGCCAGCAGCGCCCCGAGGGAGACCCAGTACTTC. Protein: CASSAPRETQYF. Full variable domain (outside the CDR3, taken from reference TRBV9 and TRBJ2-5): DSGVTQTPKHLITATGQRVTLRCSPRSGDLSVYWYQQSLDQGLQFLIQYYNGEERAKGNILERFSAQQFPDLHSELNLSSLELGDSALYFCASSAPRETQYFGPGTRLLVL.

The chain links TRBV25-1 to TRBJ2-1; a weak D match, TRBD1 (5 bases). Trimming removed 0 bases from V and 5 bases from J, with 11 bases in between. In germline, CDR1 is MGHDK, CDR2 SYGVNS. The CDR3 has 15 amino acids. The CDR3 here is CASSEYSSRDNEQFF. CDR3 nucleotide sequence: TGTGCCAGCAGTGAATATAGTAGCAGGGACAATGAGCAGTTCTTC.